Listed here are 10 T cell receptor beta chains from one sample, sequenced in a study of CD8 T cells in Susac syndrome. Random hexamers were used to reverse transcribe the RNA input (about 0.5 to 1 ug). One entry per CDR3 protein results from TCRdb running MiXCR on the immunoSEQ multiplex PCR reads. This table has roughly 180,000 distinct CDR3 sequences, roughly 92% appearing once. The sample comprised CD4+ T cells from PBMCs. These receptor sequences come from a human donor with multiple sclerosis.

V is TRBV27 and J is TRBJ2-5; TRBD2 matches at 7 bases. The CDR3 contains 13 residues. Germline CDR1 and CDR2: MNHEY and SMNVEV (reference sequence). Trimming cost V 5 bases and J 4 bases; bases outside gene matches: 4. The CDR3 protein is CASSKGGAETQYF. The CDR3 DNA follows: TGTGCCAGCAGTAAGGGAGGGGCAGAGACCCAGTACTTC.

The V gene is TRBV18, the J gene TRBJ2-1, with D possibly being TRBD2 (6 bases). The CDR3 has 17 residues. Looked up from germline, CDR1 is KGHSH and CDR2 is LQKENI. The V end was cut by 0 bases, the J end by 3 bases, with 15 bases between. The CDR3 coding sequence is TGTGCCAGCTCACCACCGGGTCAGGGAGGCGGCTACAATGAGCAGTTCTTC. Translating it yields CASSPPGQGGGYNEQFF.

This clonotype was counted once. The gene calls are TRBV30 and TRBJ2-1; weak D call: TRBD2 (6 bases). Trimming cost V 0 bases and J 7 bases, with 10 bases left between them. In germline, CDR1 is GTSNPN, CDR2 SVGIG (reference sequence). This CDR3 spans 13 amino acids. CDR3 in amino acids: CAWSVQAGNEQFF. The CDR3, as DNA: TGTGCCTGGAGTGTACAGGCGGGAAATGAGCAGTTCTTC.

This clonotype has only one observation. The chain uses TRBV11-1 and TRBJ2-3; perhaps TRBD2 as D (5 bases). The CDR3 extends over 13 amino acids. CDR1 SGHAT and CDR2 FQDESV come from the germline V gene (reference sequence). V dropped 4 bases and J dropped 4 bases, with 9 bases sitting between them. DNA of the CDR3: TGTGCCAGCAGCTCCATAGCGTCAGATACGCAGTATTTT. It yields the protein CASSSIASDTQYF.

V gene TRBV9 combines with J gene TRBJ1-1, with D unclear. With 0 bases removed from V and 1 base from J, the gap between germline ends came to 4 bases. The CDR3 runs to 13 residues. Per germline, CDR1 SGDLS and CDR2 YYNGEE. The DNA of the CDR3 is TGTGCCAGCAGCGTAGGCAGGAACACTGAAGCTTTCTTT. Translated: CASSVGRNTEAFF.

The CDR3 nucleotides are TGTGCCACCAGCAGAGCTCTGACAGGGAACTATGGCTACACCTTC. It is translated as CATSRALTGNYGYTF. The chain couples TRBV15 to TRBJ1-2; 7 nucleotides agree with TRBD1. Unmatched junction bases numbered 4, after V lost 1 base and J lost 2 bases. Germline assignment: CDR1 LNHNV and CDR2 YYDKDF (reference sequence). This CDR3 has 15 residues.

This chain connects TRBV6-2 or TRBV6-3 to TRBJ2-7; weak D call: TRBD2 (5 bases). The CDR3 has 15 residues. Trimming removed 2 bases from V and 2 bases from J, with 13 bases in between. From germline, CDR1 is MNHEY and CDR2 SVGEGT. CDR3 in DNA: TGTGCCAGCAGTTACGCTCGCGGGCGTACCTACGAGCAGTACTTC. Protein: CASSYARGRTYEQYF.

This chain uses TRBV6-2 or TRBV6-3 with TRBJ2-3; D might be TRBD1 (5 bases). The germline gives CDR1 MNHEY, CDR2 SVGEGT. The CDR3 loop spans 13 amino acids. Trimming pared 7 bases from V and 6 bases from J, leaving 14 bases between. The CDR3 sequence is CASNDRQGDTQYF. The CDR3 DNA sequence: TGTGCCAGCAATGACCGGCAGGGTGATACGCAGTATTTT.

The chain employs TRBV7-9 and TRBJ2-4; 7 positions match TRBD2. Germline loops: CDR1 SEHNR, CDR2 FQNEAQ (reference sequence). This CDR3 is 15 amino acids long. V trimming: 5 bases; J trimming: 0 bases; junction bases outside the gene matches: 4. The CDR3 sequence: CASSPRGVAKNIQYF. The CDR3, as DNA: TGTGCCAGCAGCCCCCGGGGGGTAGCCAAAAACATTCAGTACTTC.

The chain recombines TRBV24-1 with TRBJ1-2; unclear D gene. The CDR3 contains 12 residues. The germline V gene has CDR1 KGHDR and CDR2 SFDVKD. V was shortened by 0 bases and J by 8 bases, with 6 bases between the two germline ends. The CDR3 loop is CATSDLGGGYTF. The CDR3, as DNA: TGTGCCACCAGTGATTTGGGTGGAGGCTACACCTTC.